Here is one T cell receptor (beta chain) with its context. Antigen specificity is unknown. Germline CDR1 is SGHNT and CDR2 is YYREEE (reference sequence). The CDR3 is 15 amino acids. These data come from a study of cytomegalovirus exposure and HLA in healthy donors. Findings and limits, study-wide: In vitro data verified three CMV-associated chains as specific for CMV antigens.

60 Vbeta and 13 Jbeta primers were used in PCR. Sequencing was performed with immunoSEQ multiplex PCR; in TCRdb, only in-frame clones are kept and a portion is missing. Found here are 100,000 to 150,000 clones, around 74% of them singletons; the top ten hold 6.6%. The TCR was taken from a man aged 40-55 years in good health and CMV-seropositive. The rearrangement uses TRBV5-4 and TRBJ2-5; TRBD1 matches at 10 bases. Near its end, the DNA agrees better with TRBJ2-7, so the J call may be wrong. The sequenced sample consisted of PBMCs. CDR3 bases: TGTGCCAGCAGCTTGGCTGGGACAGGGGTTGTCGAGCAGTACTTC. It is translated as CASSLAGTGVVEQYF.